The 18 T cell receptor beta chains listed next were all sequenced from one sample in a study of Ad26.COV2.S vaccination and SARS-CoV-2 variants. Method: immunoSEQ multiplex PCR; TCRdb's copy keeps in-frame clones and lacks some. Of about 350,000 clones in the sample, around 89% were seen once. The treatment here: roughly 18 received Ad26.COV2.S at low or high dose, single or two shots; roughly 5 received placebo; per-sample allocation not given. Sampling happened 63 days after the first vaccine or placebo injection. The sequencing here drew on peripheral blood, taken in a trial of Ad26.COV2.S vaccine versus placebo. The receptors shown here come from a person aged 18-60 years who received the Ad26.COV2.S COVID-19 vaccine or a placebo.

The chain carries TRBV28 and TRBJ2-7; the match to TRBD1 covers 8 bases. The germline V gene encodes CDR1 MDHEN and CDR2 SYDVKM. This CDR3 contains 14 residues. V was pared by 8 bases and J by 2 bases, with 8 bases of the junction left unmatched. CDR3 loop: CASGSGTGPYEQYF. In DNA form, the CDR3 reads TGTGCCAGCGGATCCGGGACAGGACCCTACGAGCAGTACTTC. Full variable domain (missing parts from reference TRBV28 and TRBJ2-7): DVKVTQSSRYLVKRTGEKVFLECVQDMDHENMFWYRQDPGLGLRLIYFSYDVKMKEKGDIPEGYSVSREKKERFSLILESASTNQTSMYLCASGSGTGPYEQYFGPGTRLTVT.

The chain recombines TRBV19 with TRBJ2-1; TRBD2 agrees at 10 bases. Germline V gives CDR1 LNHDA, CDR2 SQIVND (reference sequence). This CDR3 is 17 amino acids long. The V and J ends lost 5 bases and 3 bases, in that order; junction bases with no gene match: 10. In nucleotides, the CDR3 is TGTGCCAGTAGTCTTCAATGGACTAGCGGATACTACAATGAGCAGTTCTTC. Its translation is CASSLQWTSGYYNEQFF.

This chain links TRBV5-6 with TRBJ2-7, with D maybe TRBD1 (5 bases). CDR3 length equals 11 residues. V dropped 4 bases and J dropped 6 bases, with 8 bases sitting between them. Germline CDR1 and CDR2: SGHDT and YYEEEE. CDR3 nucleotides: TGTGCCAGCAGCACAGGAATCGAGCAGTACTTC. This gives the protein CASSTGIEQYF.

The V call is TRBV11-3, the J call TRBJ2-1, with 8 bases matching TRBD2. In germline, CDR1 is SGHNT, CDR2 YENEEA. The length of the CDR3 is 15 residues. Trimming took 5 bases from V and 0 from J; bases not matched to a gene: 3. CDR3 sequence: CASSRGGLSYNEQFF. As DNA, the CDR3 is TGTGCCAGCAGCCGGGGGGGGCTCTCCTACAATGAGCAGTTCTTC.

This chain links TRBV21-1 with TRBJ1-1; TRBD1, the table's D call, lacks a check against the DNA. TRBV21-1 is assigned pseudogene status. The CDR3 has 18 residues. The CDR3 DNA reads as TGTGCCAGCAGCAAGCCCCGACAGGGAGTAAGAATGAACACTGAAGCTTTCTTT. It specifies CASSKPRQGVRMNTEAFF.

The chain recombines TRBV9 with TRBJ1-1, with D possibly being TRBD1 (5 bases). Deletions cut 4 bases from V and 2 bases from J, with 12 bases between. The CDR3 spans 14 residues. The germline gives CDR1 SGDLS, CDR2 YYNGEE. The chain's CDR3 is CASSSGLLNTEAFF. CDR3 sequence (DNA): TGTGCCAGCAGCTCGGGACTTTTAAACACTGAAGCTTTCTTT.

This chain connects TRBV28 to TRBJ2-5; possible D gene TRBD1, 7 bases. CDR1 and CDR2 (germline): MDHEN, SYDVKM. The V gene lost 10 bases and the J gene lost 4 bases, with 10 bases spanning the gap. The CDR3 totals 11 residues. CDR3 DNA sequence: TGTGCCACCCAGGGGGGAGAGACCCAGTACTTC. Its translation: CATQGGETQYF.

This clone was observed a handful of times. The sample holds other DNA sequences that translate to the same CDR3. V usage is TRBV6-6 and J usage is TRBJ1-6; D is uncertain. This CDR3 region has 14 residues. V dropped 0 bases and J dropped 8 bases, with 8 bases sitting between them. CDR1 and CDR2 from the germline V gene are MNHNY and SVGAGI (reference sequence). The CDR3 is CASSYSLGDSPLHF. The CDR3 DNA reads TGTGCCAGCAGTTACTCTCTGGGAGATTCACCCCTCCACTTT.

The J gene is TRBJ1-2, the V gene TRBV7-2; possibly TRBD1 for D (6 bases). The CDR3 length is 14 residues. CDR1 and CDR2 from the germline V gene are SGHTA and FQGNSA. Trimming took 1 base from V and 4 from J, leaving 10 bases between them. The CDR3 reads CASSLVGGPYGYTF. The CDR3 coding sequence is TGTGCCAGCAGCTTAGTTGGGGGGCCCTATGGCTACACCTTC.

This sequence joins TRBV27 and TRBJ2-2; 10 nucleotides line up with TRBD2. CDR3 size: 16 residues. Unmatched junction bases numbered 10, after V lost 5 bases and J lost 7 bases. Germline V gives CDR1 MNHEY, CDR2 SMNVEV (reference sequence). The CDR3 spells CASSPYLAGDGGELFF. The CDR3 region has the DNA TGTGCCAGCAGTCCATACCTAGCGGGGGATGGCGGGGAGCTGTTTTTT.

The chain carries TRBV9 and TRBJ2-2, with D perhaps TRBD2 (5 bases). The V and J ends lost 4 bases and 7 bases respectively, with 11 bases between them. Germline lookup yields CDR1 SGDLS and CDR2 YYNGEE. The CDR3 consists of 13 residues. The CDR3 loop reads CASSKSSVGELFF. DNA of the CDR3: TGTGCCAGCAGCAAGAGTAGCGTCGGGGAGCTGTTTTTT.

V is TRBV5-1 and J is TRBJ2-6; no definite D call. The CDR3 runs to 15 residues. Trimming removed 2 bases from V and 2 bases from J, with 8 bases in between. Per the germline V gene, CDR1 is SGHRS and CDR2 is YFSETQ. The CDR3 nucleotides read TGCGCCAGCAGCTTAAGGGTAACTGGGGCCAACGTCCTGACTTTC. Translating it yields CASSLRVTGANVLTF.

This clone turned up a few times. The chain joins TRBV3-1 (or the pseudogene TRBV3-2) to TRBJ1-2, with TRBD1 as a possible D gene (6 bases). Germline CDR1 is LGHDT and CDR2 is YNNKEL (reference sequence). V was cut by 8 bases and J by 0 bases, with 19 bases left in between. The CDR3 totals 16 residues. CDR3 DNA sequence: TGTGCCAGCGCCAGGGCTCAAGGGGGTACTAACTATGGCTACACCTTC. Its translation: CASARAQGGTNYGYTF.

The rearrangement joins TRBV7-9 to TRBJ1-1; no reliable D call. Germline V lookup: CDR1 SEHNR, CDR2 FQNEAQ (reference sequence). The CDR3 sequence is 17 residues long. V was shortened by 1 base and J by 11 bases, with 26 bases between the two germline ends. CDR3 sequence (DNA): TGTGCCAGCAGCTTAGGAACCCCCCTCCAGAGTAGGCGGGTGGCTTTCTTT. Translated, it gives CASSLGTPLQSRRVAFF.

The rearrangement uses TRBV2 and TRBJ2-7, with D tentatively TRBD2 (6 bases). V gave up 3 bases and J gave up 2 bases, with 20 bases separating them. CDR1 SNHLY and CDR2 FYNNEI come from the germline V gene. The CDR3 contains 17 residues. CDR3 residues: CASSDPNGSGRAYEQYF. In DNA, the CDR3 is TGTGCCAGCAGTGACCCAAATGGTAGCGGTAGGGCCTACGAGCAGTACTTC.

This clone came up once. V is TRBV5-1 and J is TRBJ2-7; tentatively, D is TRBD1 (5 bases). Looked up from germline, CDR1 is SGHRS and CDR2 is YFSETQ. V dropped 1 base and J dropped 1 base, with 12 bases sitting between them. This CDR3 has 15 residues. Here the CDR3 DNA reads TGCGCCAGCAGCTTGCTCCCGACAGCTTCCTACGAGCAGTACTTC. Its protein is CASSLLPTASYEQYF.

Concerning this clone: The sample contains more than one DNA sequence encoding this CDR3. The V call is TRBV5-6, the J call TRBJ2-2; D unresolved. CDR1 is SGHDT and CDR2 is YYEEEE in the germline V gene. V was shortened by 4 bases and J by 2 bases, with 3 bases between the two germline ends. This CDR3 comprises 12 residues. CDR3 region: CASSLNTGELFF. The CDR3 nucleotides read TGTGCCAGCAGCCTCAACACCGGGGAGCTGTTTTTT.

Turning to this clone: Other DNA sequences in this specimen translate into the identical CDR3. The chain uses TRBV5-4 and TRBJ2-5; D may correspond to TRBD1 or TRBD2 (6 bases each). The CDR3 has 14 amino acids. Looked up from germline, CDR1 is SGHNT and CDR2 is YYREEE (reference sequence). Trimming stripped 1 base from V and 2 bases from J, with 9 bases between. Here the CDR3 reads CASSLWGAQETQYF. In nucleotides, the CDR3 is TGTGCCAGCAGCTTGTGGGGGGCACAAGAGACCCAGTACTTC.